Listed here are 28 T cell receptor beta chains from one sample, sequenced in a study of post-analysis software for immune sequencing data. cDNA libraries of TCR beta carried unique molecular identifiers. In TCRdb, the PCR reads were re-called with MiXCR into one record per CDR3 protein. The sample consists of about 500,000 distinct CDR3 sequences, approximately 46% of them appearing once. Antigens for these TCRs are unknown. Whole-study findings and limits: About five TRBV segments were more frequent in patients than controls; TRBV5-6, TRBV5-1 and TRBV20-1 belonged to this group.

Sequencing was carried out using blood. The receptor source for this set is a girl aged 5-17 years with multiple sclerosis.

This chain uses TRBV20-1 with TRBJ2-5, with 7 bases matching TRBD2. J lost 1 base, V lost 4 bases, and 3 bases had no gene match. Germline V gene sequence: CDR1 DFQATT, CDR2 SNEGSKA (reference sequence). CDR3 size: 13 residues. In DNA, the CDR3 is TGCAGTGCTATTTCGGGAGGCCAAGAGACCCAGTACTTC. Translated: CSAISGGQETQYF.

The DNA for the CDR3 is TGCAGTGCTAGGACAGGGGTCCACCACGAGCAGTACTTC. It is translated as CSARTGVHHEQYF. The genes are TRBV20-1 and TRBJ2-7; 8 bases are a match to TRBD1. Germline V gives CDR1 DFQATT, CDR2 SNEGSKA (reference sequence). There are 13 residues in the CDR3. Unmatched junction bases numbered 6, after V lost 3 bases and J lost 5 bases.

This clonotype was counted only a few times. The chain uses TRBV6-5 and TRBJ1-2; 7 nucleotides line up with TRBD1. CDR3 length: 16 amino acids. V was clipped by 0 bases and J by 4 bases; unmatched bases: 8. The germline CDR1 and CDR2 sequences are MNHEY and SVGAGI. CDR3 sequence: CASSYSRGGAGYGYTF. The CDR3 region has the DNA TGTGCCAGCAGTTACTCTAGAGGGGGCGCCGGCTATGGCTACACCTTC.

The chain joins TRBV9 to TRBJ2-5; no firm D call. Per the germline V gene, CDR1 is SGDLS and CDR2 is YYNGEE. The length of the CDR3 is 13 residues. V shed 4 bases and J shed 1 base, with 8 bases lying between them. As DNA, the CDR3 is TGTGCCAGCAGCACACCGGGCCAAGAGACCCAGTACTTC. This gives the protein CASSTPGQETQYF.

Only a few counts were recorded for this clonotype. V and J are TRBV20-1 and TRBJ2-1; 7 nucleotides line up with TRBD2. The CDR3 contains 13 residues. V was pared by 5 bases and J by 6 bases, with 7 bases of the junction left unmatched. The germline gives CDR1 DFQATT, CDR2 SNEGSKA (reference sequence). CDR3: CSACGGRANEQFF. The DNA for the CDR3 is TGCAGTGCTTGCGGCGGGAGAGCCAATGAGCAGTTCTTC.

The chain joins TRBV12-3 or TRBV12-4 to TRBJ1-5, with D unresolved. The CDR3 covers 13 residues. V was shortened by 2 bases and J by 9 bases, with 11 bases between the two germline ends. The CDR3 DNA is TGTGCCAGCAGTTTAAAGGGTCCCTGGCCCCAGCATTTT. The encoded protein is CASSLKGPWPQHF.

This chain uses TRBV19 with TRBJ2-5, with D uncertain. The CDR3 extends over 14 amino acids. The germline CDR1 and CDR2 sequences are LNHDA and SQIVND (reference sequence). V was cut by 2 bases and J by 5 bases, with 12 bases left in between. In nucleotides, the CDR3 is TGTGCCAGTAGTATAACTCCTTCTGCTGAGACCCAGTACTTC. It yields the protein CASSITPSAETQYF.

The chain couples TRBV20-1 to TRBJ2-7; no clear D gene. Germline CDR1 is DFQATT and CDR2 is SNEGSKA (reference sequence). The CDR3 is 12 amino acids. V was trimmed by 3 bases and J by 4 bases, leaving 10 bases between them. Written as DNA, the CDR3 is TGCAGTGCTAGCCAGAAGGCTTACGAGCAGTACTTC. It translates to CSASQKAYEQYF.

This clonotype has only a few counts. The J gene is TRBJ2-1, the V gene TRBV5-1; TRBD1 matches 10 bases. The germline gives CDR1 SGHRS, CDR2 YFSETQ. The V segment lost 2 bases and the J segment 5 bases; nucleotides outside the gene matches: 7. This CDR3 spans 16 amino acids. Here the CDR3 DNA reads TGCGCCAGCAGCTTCACGGGACAGGGGAGGAACAATGAGCAGTTCTTC. This codes for CASSFTGQGRNNEQFF.

The V gene is TRBV5-1, the J gene TRBJ2-3; possible D gene TRBD2, 6 bases. CDR3 length equals 14 residues. Germline V gene lookup returns CDR1 SGHRS and CDR2 YFSETQ. The ends were cut back, 5 bases at V and 2 bases at J, with 12 bases in the middle. DNA of the CDR3: TGCGCCAGCAGACTTGCGGGATACACAGATACGCAGTATTTT. Its protein is CASRLAGYTDTQYF.

This rearrangement joins TRBV5-1 to TRBJ2-1; 10 positions match TRBD1. The CDR3 is 14 residues long. With 4 bases clipped from V and 5 bases from J, the junction kept 3 bases outside the gene matches. CDR1 and CDR2 from the germline V gene are SGHRS and YFSETQ. The CDR3 sequence is CASSGGTGDNEQFF. For the CDR3, the DNA is TGCGCCAGCAGCGGGGGGACAGGGGACAATGAGCAGTTCTTC.

This clonotype was seen just once. The rearrangement joins TRBV20-1 to TRBJ2-1; 13 nucleotides agree with TRBD2. CDR3 length equals 16 residues. J gave up 13 bases and V 1 base, and 13 bases lay outside the gene matches. CDR1 is DFQATT and CDR2 is SNEGSKA in the germline V gene (reference sequence). CDR3 nucleotides: TGCAGTGCTAGAGGTGGACTAGCGGGGGCCGTCATTGGACAGTTCTTC. The encoded protein is CSARGGLAGAVIGQFF.

This clonotype was detected a few times. The chain links TRBV5-1 to TRBJ2-7; 11 nucleotides match TRBD2. The germline V gene has CDR1 SGHRS and CDR2 YFSETQ. The junction had 14 bases not matched to a gene; V was cut back by 0 bases and J by 3 bases. The CDR3 is made up of 19 amino acids. CDR3 nucleotides: TGCGCCAGCAGCTTGGGGGCTAGCGGGAGGCCCTCCCCTGGCTACGAGCAGTACTTC. Protein product: CASSLGASGRPSPGYEQYF.

J is TRBJ2-6 and V is TRBV6-5, with D uncertain. The CDR3 is made up of 15 amino acids. The V and J ends lost 2 bases and 0 bases respectively, with 5 bases between them. Germline CDR1 MNHEY, CDR2 SVGAGI. CDR3 DNA sequence: TGTGCCAGCAGTTACGGGGTCTCTGGGGCCAACGTCCTGACTTTC. Protein: CASSYGVSGANVLTF.

This clonotype was seen a handful of times. This sequence joins TRBV2 and TRBJ2-5, with no clear D. V gave up 4 bases and J gave up 2 bases, with 5 bases separating them. Germline lookup yields CDR1 SNHLY and CDR2 FYNNEI. The CDR3 is 12 residues long. CDR3 DNA sequence: TGTGCCAGCAGTGTCAGTCAAGAGACCCAGTACTTC. Its translation is CASSVSQETQYF.

This clonotype was seen a handful of times. The chain employs TRBV6-4 and TRBJ2-3; unclear D gene. The CDR3 runs to 13 residues. Trimming pared 6 bases from V and 4 bases from J, leaving 11 bases between. Germline lookup yields CDR1 MRHNA and CDR2 SNTAGT. CDR3 sequence: CASRRLVADTQYF. As DNA, the CDR3 is TGTGCCAGCAGACGATTGGTCGCAGATACGCAGTATTTT.

The chain uses TRBV20-1 and TRBJ1-5; tentative D call: TRBD1 (6 bases). The V end lost 3 bases, the J end lost 5 bases, and 14 bases lay between the germline ends. The germline V gene has CDR1 DFQATT and CDR2 SNEGSKA (reference sequence). The CDR3 extends over 14 amino acids. This CDR3 is CSASRGGNDQPQHF. The CDR3 nucleotides read TGCAGTGCTAGTAGGGGGGGCAATGATCAGCCCCAGCATTTT.

This clonotype was observed at least ten times. V usage is TRBV10-3 and J usage is TRBJ2-1; 13 bases line up with TRBD2. The CDR3 loop spans 16 amino acids. The junction had 2 bases not matched to a gene; V was cut back by 3 bases and J by 3 bases. Germline V lookup: CDR1 ENHRY, CDR2 SYGVKD. CDR3 protein: CAISEGTSGDYNEQFF. DNA of the CDR3: TGTGCCATCAGTGAAGGGACTAGCGGGGACTACAATGAGCAGTTCTTC.

The chain links TRBV4-1 to TRBJ2-5; 7 bases match TRBD1. From germline, CDR1 is MGHRA and CDR2 YSYEKL. The CDR3 runs 15 residues. Trimming cost V 2 bases and J 2 bases; bases outside gene matches: 5. DNA for the CDR3: TGCGCCAGCAGCCAACGAGACAGGGAACAAGAGACCCAGTACTTC. This sequence encodes CASSQRDREQETQYF.

CDR3 DNA: TGTGCCAGCAGTTACTCGTGGGACACCCAGTACGCAACTAATGAAAAACTGTTTTTT. Its protein is CASSYSWDTQYATNEKLFF. The chain recombines TRBV6-5 with TRBJ1-4, with D maybe TRBD1 (6 bases). Trimming took off 0 bases at V and 0 bases at J, with 17 bases between the two ends. The CDR3 consists of 19 residues. CDR1 MNHEY and CDR2 SVGAGI come from the germline V gene.

The chain combines TRBV20-1 with TRBJ1-4, with TRBD1 identical over 10 bases. Germline trimming cut 1 base from V and 0 bases from J; bases unmatched to any gene: 5. The CDR3 covers 17 residues. The germline V gene has CDR1 DFQATT and CDR2 SNEGSKA (reference sequence). The DNA of the CDR3 is TGCAGTGCTAGAGGAGGACAGGGGGTTGCAACTAATGAAAAACTGTTTTTT. Its translation: CSARGGQGVATNEKLFF.

The J gene is TRBJ1-2, the V gene TRBV7-2, with D perhaps matching TRBD1 (5 bases). CDR1 SGHTA and CDR2 FQGNSA come from the germline V gene. Trimming removed 4 bases at V and 7 bases at J, with 10 bases between. The CDR3 runs 12 residues. The CDR3 sequence is CASSSGYPGYTF. Written as DNA, the CDR3 is TGTGCCAGCAGCTCAGGGTACCCTGGCTACACCTTC.

This chain uses TRBV6-6 with TRBJ1-2; D is perhaps TRBD1 (6 bases). Germline CDR1 reads MNHNY; CDR2 reads SVGAGI (reference sequence). V lost 2 bases to trimming and J lost 2 bases, with 9 bases between them. The CDR3 contains 14 residues. The CDR3 region is CASSYGRGNYGYTF. The CDR3 nucleotides read TGTGCCAGCAGTTACGGCAGGGGAAACTATGGCTACACCTTC.

The V gene is TRBV20-1, the J gene TRBJ1-1; D gene unclear. In germline, CDR1 is DFQATT, CDR2 SNEGSKA (reference sequence). The CDR3 spans 15 residues. V dropped 6 bases and J dropped 1 base, with 18 bases sitting between them. The CDR3 sequence: CSASRSVASNTEAFF. CDR3 sequence (DNA): TGCAGTGCCAGTCGTTCAGTAGCCTCGAACACTGAAGCTTTCTTT.

The sample holds a few counts of this clonotype. The CDR3 nucleotides are TGTGCCAGCAGCTTAGCGCTAGCGGGAGGGCCGGGAAACATTCAGTACTTC. This gives the protein CASSLALAGGPGNIQYF. The chain has TRBV7-2 and TRBJ2-4; 12 bases map to TRBD2. CDR1 and CDR2 from the germline V gene are SGHTA and FQGNSA. Germline trimming cut 0 bases from V and 6 bases from J; bases unmatched to any gene: 6. The CDR3 sequence is 17 residues long.

In its sample, this clonotype was seen a few times. The gene calls are TRBV20-1 and TRBJ2-5, with a possible D match to TRBD1 (8 bases). Trimming took off 5 bases at V and 8 bases at J, with 21 bases between the two ends. The CDR3 runs to 14 residues. Looked up from germline, CDR1 is DFQATT and CDR2 is SNEGSKA (reference sequence). Written as DNA, the CDR3 is TGCAGTGCTGAAGGCGGGAGACAGGGGAGAACCCAGTACTTC. Translating gives CSAEGGRQGRTQYF.

This clonotype was counted many times. This rearrangement joins TRBV20-1 to TRBJ2-5, with 7 positions matching TRBD2. J gave up 5 bases and V 6 bases, and 9 bases lay outside the gene matches. Germline V gene sequence: CDR1 DFQATT, CDR2 SNEGSKA (reference sequence). The CDR3 totals 13 residues. This CDR3 reads CSAPTGGSETQYF. The CDR3 bases are TGCAGTGCCCCCACGGGGGGTTCGGAGACCCAGTACTTC.

The chain combines TRBV6-1 with TRBJ2-4, with TRBD1 as a possible D gene (5 bases). The J call may be incorrect, as the DNA end agrees better with TRBJ2-7. Germline assignment: CDR1 MNHNS and CDR2 SASEGT. This CDR3 is built from 16 residues. Here the CDR3 reads CASSAKQAPNSYEQYF. CDR3 nucleotide sequence: TGTGCCAGCAGTGCCAAACAGGCACCTAACTCCTACGAGCAGTACTTC.